This T cell receptor (beta chain) was sequenced in a study of blood T cell repertoires in COVID-19. Germline loops: CDR1 LGHDT, CDR2 YNNKEL (reference sequence). The CDR3 has 15 amino acids. The V gene end was trimmed by 0 bases and the J gene end by 7 bases; junction bases not matched to a gene: 9. In the source study's methods: Cell counts per sample came from amplifying reference gene primers. Assay: immunoSEQ multiplex PCR; the TCRdb copy retains only in-frame clones and omits some. The V and J calls and clone size come from that table; D and trimming were worked out from the DNA. The data show fewer than 250,000 clones, almost 85% seen once.

This TCR derives from a man aged 50 to 59 with acute or convalescent COVID-19. Sequencing was done on a sample of peripheral blood. V is TRBV3-1 (or the pseudogene TRBV3-2) and J is TRBJ2-7; 7 nucleotides match TRBD2. The CDR3 DNA reads as TGTGCCAGCAGCCAAGATTCTAGCGGCACGGGGGAGCAGTACTTC. Protein: CASSQDSSGTGEQYF.